The T cell receptor (beta chain) described here comes from a study of a mutant IDH1 vaccine in newly diagnosed glioma. About the research overall: Patients began vaccination 4-6 weeks after radiotherapy alone, or with temozolomide cycles. Before enrollment, patients got radiotherapy alone, temozolomide alone, or mostly the combination.

Data came from immunoSEQ multiplex PCR; TCRdb stores just in-frame clones and leaves some out. The profile shows fewer than 90,000 clones, roughly 80% of them singletons. Indicated time point: week 35, safety follow-up. Mutant IDH1 20-mer peptide, at 300 ug, made up each vaccine dose, with topical imiquimod. The study enrolled donors with new WHO grade 3 or 4 IDH1-mutant, ATRX-lost astrocytomas. The sample holds a few counts of this clone. Its antigen is not known. Germline V lookup: CDR1 MNHEY, CDR2 SVGAGI. Deletions cut 6 bases from V and 1 base from J, with 3 bases between. The CDR3 consists of 11 residues.

Sequenced material: PBMCs, taken from a glioma patient whose treatment included an IDH1 peptide vaccine. The sequence was obtained from a man between 18 and 29 years old with glioma. The J gene is TRBJ1-1, the V gene TRBV6-5; D uncertain. This CDR3 reads CASRRNTEAFF. The CDR3 nucleotides are TGTGCCAGCAGACGGAACACTGAAGCTTTCTTT.